This TCR beta chain comes out of a study of regulatory T cells in long-lasting Graves disease. Study-wide results and limits: Patients with persistent disease shared 2,741 public clonotypes, outpacing the approximately 920 shared by new patients.

The CDR3 extends over 16 amino acids. CDR1 is MNHNS and CDR2 is SASEGT in the germline V gene. Trimming at V came to 8 bases and at J to 3 bases, leaving 14 bases not matched to a gene. This clonotype has a handful of counts. Its antigen is not known. Sequencing libraries for TCR beta were prepared with iRepertoire HTBI primers and Arm-PCR of CDR3 regions. TCRdb ran MiXCR on the multiplex PCR reads and lists one entry per CDR3 protein. The sample holds more than 400,000 distinct CDR3 sequences, around 16% seen once. Sample time point: newly diagnosed GD, antithyroid drugs for less than 3 months. Extracted RNA from PBMCs served as the source of the TCR library. These data also featured in a second study, about T cells in Graves' hyperthyroidism and ophthalmopathy.

The sample in question was peripheral blood mononuclear cells (PBMCs), obtained at new diagnosis, from a patient treated with antithyroid drugs. The sequence was obtained from a man aged 35 to 55 with Graves disease. The V call is TRBV6-1, the J call TRBJ2-3, with 7 nucleotides matching TRBD1. CDR3 bases: TGTGCCAGCGGGGCCCCTCGACAGGGACAAACAGATACGCAGTATTTT. Translation: CASGAPRQGQTDTQYF.